Following are 28 T cell receptor beta chains from one sample sequenced in a study of identical twins. TCRdb called the 5' RACE reads again in MiXCR, with one record for every CDR3 protein. Here the sample spans approximately 890,000 distinct CDR3 sequences, over 9% being singletons. This same sample was also taken into another study, of yellow fever vaccine responses in identical twins.

Sequenced: PBMCs. The source is a woman aged 18-29 years in good health.

There are many counts of this clonotype. The chain recombines TRBV24-1 with TRBJ2-1; 9 bases fit TRBD2. CDR3 length: 18 amino acids. After removal of 1 base from V and 5 bases from J, the junction contained 11 bases not matched to a gene. CDR1 and CDR2 from the germline V gene are KGHDR and SFDVKD. The CDR3 DNA is TGTGCCACCAGTGATTTTGGAGCCAATAGCGGGAGCCACAATGAGCAGTTCTTC. Translated, it gives CATSDFGANSGSHNEQFF.

Only a few counts were recorded for this clonotype. The chain uses TRBV3-1 and TRBJ2-7; TRBD1 might be the D (5 bases). Per the germline V gene, CDR1 is LGHDT and CDR2 is YNNKEL (reference sequence). Trimming shortened V by 5 bases and J by 12 bases, and 20 bases separated the two germline ends. The CDR3 extends over 13 amino acids. The CDR3, as DNA: TGTGCCAGCAGCGCGGAGCATCGGACACTGCTGTACTTC. The encoded protein is CASSAEHRTLLYF.

This clonotype was detected many times. The chain combines TRBV19 with TRBJ2-7; D remains unclear. This CDR3 comprises 13 residues. Germline V lookup: CDR1 LNHDA, CDR2 SQIVND (reference sequence). V was clipped by 0 bases and J by 3 bases, with 6 bases between them. In DNA, the CDR3 is TGTGCCAGTAGTATAGAGCTCCTCTACGAGCAGTACTTC. Encoded protein: CASSIELLYEQYF.

CDR3 residues: CASRISGGSYEQYF. DNA of the CDR3: TGCGCCAGCAGAATATCCGGGGGTTCCTACGAGCAGTACTTC. The rearrangement uses TRBV5-1 and TRBJ2-7; TRBD2 is a possible D gene (6 bases). CDR1 and CDR2 from the germline V gene are SGHRS and YFSETQ. The ends were cut back, 5 bases at V and 1 base at J, with 13 bases in the middle. The CDR3 length is 14 residues.

This clonotype was observed a handful of times. The J gene is TRBJ1-6, the V gene TRBV6-5; 8 bases line up with TRBD1. Germline CDR1 MNHEY, CDR2 SVGAGI. The CDR3 is 18 residues long. The V segment lost 0 bases and the J segment 10 bases; nucleotides outside the gene matches: 14. CDR3 sequence reads: CASSYSLIVGTGGSPLHF. The CDR3 DNA sequence: TGTGCCAGCAGTTACTCGTTGATTGTTGGGACAGGAGGGTCACCCCTCCACTTT.

This rearrangement joins TRBV3-1 to TRBJ1-6; possibly TRBD1 for D (5 bases). The ends were cut back, 1 base at V and 9 bases at J, with 13 bases in the middle. The V gene's germline CDR1 is LGHDT and CDR2 YNNKEL (reference sequence). The CDR3 runs 15 residues. The CDR3 nucleotides read TGTGCCAGCAGCCAAGGGACAATCAGAACTTCACCCCTCCACTTT. Translation gives CASSQGTIRTSPLHF. Supplemented by reference TRBV3-1 and TRBJ1-6, the full variable domain reads DTAVSQTPKYLVTQMGNDKSIKCEQNLGHDTMYWYKQDSKKFLKIMFSYNNKELIINETVPNRFSPKSPDKAHLNLHINSLELGDSAVYFCASSQGTIRTSPLHFGNGTRLTVT.

The chain links TRBV18 to TRBJ1-1; D gene ambiguous. V shed 1 base and J shed 0 bases, with 9 bases lying between them. This CDR3 is 15 amino acids long. Germline V gene data show CDR1 as KGHSH and CDR2 as LQKENI. Written as DNA, the CDR3 is TGTGCCAGCTCACCACTAGTAGAGATGAACACTGAAGCTTTCTTT. This sequence encodes CASSPLVEMNTEAFF.

The chain uses TRBV7-9 and TRBJ1-6; 9 bases align to TRBD1. There are 16 residues in the CDR3. The junction had 7 bases not matched to a gene; V was cut back by 1 base and J by 9 bases. Germline V gives CDR1 SEHNR, CDR2 FQNEAQ (reference sequence). CDR3 region: CASSLVWGQGTSPLHF. CDR3 sequence (DNA): TGTGCCAGCAGCTTAGTTTGGGGACAGGGAACTTCACCCCTCCACTTT.

The chain is built from TRBV2 and TRBJ2-1; the D is unclear. The length of the CDR3 is 12 residues. Germline CDR1 is SNHLY and CDR2 is FYNNEI. CDR3 residues: CITKRQSDEQFF. The CDR3 nucleotides read TGTATCACGAAGCGCCAGTCCGATGAGCAGTTCTTC. Supplemented by reference TRBV2 and TRBJ2-1, the full variable domain reads EPEVTQTPSHQVTQMGQEVILRCVPISNHLYFYWYRQILGQKVEFLVSFYNNEISEKSEIFDDQFSVERPDGSNFTLKIRSTKLEDSAMYFCITKRQSDEQFFGPGTRLTVL.

This clonotype was seen more than once but under ten times. The chain uses TRBV7-8 and TRBJ2-1, with 7 bases matching TRBD1. With 5 bases clipped from V and 1 base from J, the junction kept 5 bases outside the gene matches. Germline V lookup: CDR1 SGHVS, CDR2 FQNEAQ. The CDR3 is made up of 15 amino acids. CDR3 DNA sequence: TGTGCCAGCAGCCACCGGACAGGTTCCTACAATGAGCAGTTCTTC. Amino acid sequence: CASSHRTGSYNEQFF.

This clonotype has more than one count but fewer than ten. The CDR3 region has the DNA TGCGCCAGCAGTGAAGGGGTTGTTGGCTACACCTTC. Translation gives CASSEGVVGYTF. This chain links TRBV10-2 with TRBJ1-2; the D gene is possibly TRBD1 (5 bases). Trimming left V 3 bases short and J 7 bases short, with 9 bases between. Germline CDR1 and CDR2: WSHSY and SAAADI. The CDR3 is 12 residues long.

This clonotype showed up many times. V usage is TRBV12-3 or TRBV12-4 and J usage is TRBJ1-1; tentatively, D is TRBD1 (5 bases). Trimming stripped 10 bases from V and 7 bases from J, with 13 bases between. CDR3 length equals 11 residues. DNA for the CDR3: TGTGCCACCTCGGGGGGTCGTGAAGCTTTCTTT. Its protein product is CATSGGREAFF.

In its sample, this clonotype was seen a few times. The gene calls are TRBV5-1 and TRBJ2-1; TRBD1 matches 9 bases. Germline assignment: CDR1 SGHRS and CDR2 YFSETQ. The CDR3 covers 13 residues. After removal of 4 bases from V and 9 bases from J, the junction contained 5 bases not matched to a gene. CDR3 residues: CASSLDRGGEQFF. The CDR3 DNA sequence: TGCGCCAGCAGCCTGGACAGGGGCGGTGAGCAGTTCTTC.

The table lists this clonotype with a few counts. This sequence joins TRBV10-3 and TRBJ2-1; tentative D call: TRBD2 (5 bases). Germline V gene data show CDR1 as ENHRY and CDR2 as SYGVKD. Trimming pared 9 bases from V and 7 bases from J, leaving 13 bases between. This CDR3 spans 12 amino acids. CDR3 loop: CAIKDWRNEQFF. The CDR3 region has the DNA TGTGCCATTAAGGACTGGAGAAATGAGCAGTTCTTC.

The sample holds a few counts of this clonotype. The V call is TRBV10-3, the J call TRBJ2-3; TRBD1 aligns across 9 bases. The CDR3 consists of 15 residues. Germline V gene sequence: CDR1 ENHRY, CDR2 SYGVKD. V dropped 2 bases and J dropped 1; count of bases not matched to a gene: 1. The CDR3 DNA follows: TGTGCCATCAGTGAGAGGACAGGGGGCACAGATACGCAGTATTTT. This codes for CAISERTGGTDTQYF.

This clonotype has just a few counts. This rearrangement joins TRBV5-6 to TRBJ2-7; no firm D call. Looked up from germline, CDR1 is SGHDT and CDR2 is YYEEEE. Trimming left V 1 base short and J 3 bases short, with 11 bases between. The CDR3 length is 14 residues. Written as DNA, the CDR3 is TGTGCCAGCAGCTTGTCTGGGTTTAACTACGAGCAGTACGTC. This sequence encodes CASSLSGFNYEQYV.

This clonotype was detected a few times. The genes are TRBV25-1 and TRBJ2-5; a possible D gene is TRBD1 (6 bases). V was trimmed by 8 bases and J by 0 bases, leaving 13 bases between them. Per germline, CDR1 MGHDK and CDR2 SYGVNS. The CDR3 sequence is 14 residues long. The CDR3 nucleotides are TGTGCCAGCGGCTTTAACAGGGACCAAGAGACCCAGTACTTC. Protein sequence: CASGFNRDQETQYF.

The chain has TRBV2 and TRBJ1-2; D remains ambiguous. The CDR3 runs to 13 residues. The ends were cut back, 8 bases at V and 2 bases at J, with 12 bases in the middle. Germline V gives CDR1 SNHLY, CDR2 FYNNEI. The CDR3 here is CASWGGPNYGYTF. CDR3 sequence (DNA): TGTGCCAGCTGGGGAGGGCCCAACTATGGCTACACCTTC.

This clonotype has more than one count but fewer than ten. V is TRBV25-1 and J is TRBJ1-4; 12 bases map to TRBD1. This CDR3 has 16 amino acids. With 8 bases clipped from V and 3 bases from J, the junction kept 7 bases outside the gene matches. In germline, CDR1 is MGHDK, CDR2 SYGVNS. CDR3 DNA: TGTGCCAGCTCTTCCGGGACAGGGGGCGCTAATGAAAAACTGTTTTTT. Residues: CASSSGTGGANEKLFF. The whole variable domain, filled in from reference TRBV25-1 and TRBJ1-4, reads EADIYQTPRYLVIGTGKKITLECSQTMGHDKMYWYQQDPGMELHLIHYSYGVNSTEKGDLSSESTVSRIRTEHFPLTLESARPSHTSQYLCASSSGTGGANEKLFFGSGTQLSVL.

This clonotype appeared many times. V and J are TRBV12-3 or TRBV12-4 and TRBJ2-1; 7 positions match TRBD2. After removal of 1 base from V and 4 bases from J, the junction contained 4 bases not matched to a gene. The CDR3 sequence is 15 residues long. CDR3 in DNA: TGTGCCAGCAGTTTAGTTCTGGGGGGGTACAATGAGCAGTTCTTC. Its protein is CASSLVLGGYNEQFF.

The chain is built from TRBV7-9 and TRBJ2-5; D may be TRBD2 (5 bases). Deletions cut 2 bases from V and 1 base from J, with 11 bases between. The germline gives CDR1 SEHNR, CDR2 FQNEAQ (reference sequence). CDR3 size: 15 residues. The CDR3 bases are TGTGCCAGCAGCTTACTGGTCCGGGGCCAAGAGACCCAGTACTTC. Translated: CASSLLVRGQETQYF. The entire variable domain, with the rest obtained from reference TRBV7-9 and TRBJ2-5, is as follows: DTGVSQNPRHKITKRGQNVTFRCDPISEHNRLYWYRQTLGQGPEFLTYFQNEAQLEKSRLLSDRFSAERPKGSFSTLEIQRTEQGDSAMYLCASSLLVRGQETQYFGPGTRLLVL.

The chain couples TRBV10-3 to TRBJ2-1; D is perhaps TRBD1 or TRBD2 (5 bases each). Trimming cost V 10 bases and J 9 bases, with 13 bases left between them. CDR1 is ENHRY, CDR2 SYGVKD, per germline. The CDR3 spans 11 residues. This CDR3 reads CATTGLVEQFF. CDR3 DNA sequence: TGTGCCACCACGGGGCTAGTTGAGCAGTTCTTC.

The chain links TRBV11-1 to TRBJ2-5; no clear D. This CDR3 has 14 amino acids. Germline loops: CDR1 SGHAT, CDR2 FQDESV (reference sequence). The ends were cut back, 3 bases at V and 4 bases at J, with 12 bases in the middle. CDR3 DNA: TGTGCCAGCAGCTTGTCTTCCGTCCGAGAGACCCAGTACTTC. Its translation is CASSLSSVRETQYF. Full variable domain (missing parts from reference TRBV11-1 and TRBJ2-5): EAEVAQSPRYKITEKSQAVAFWCDPISGHATLYWYRQILGQGPELLVQFQDESVVDDSQLPKDRFSAERLKGVDSTLKIQPAELGDSAMYLCASSLSSVRETQYFGPGTRLLVL.

The chain is built from TRBV5-1 and TRBJ1-4; D might be TRBD1 (5 bases). V shed 0 bases and J shed 5 bases, with 11 bases lying between them. The germline V gene encodes CDR1 SGHRS and CDR2 YFSETQ. This CDR3 is 15 amino acids long. DNA of the CDR3: TGCGCCAGCAGCTTGGCTACAGGACCGAATGAAAAACTGTTTTTT. This gives the protein CASSLATGPNEKLFF.

The chain recombines TRBV4-1 with TRBJ2-3; 7 bases map to TRBD2. Looked up from germline, CDR1 is MGHRA and CDR2 is YSYEKL. J gave up 2 bases and V 2 bases, and 10 bases lay outside the gene matches. The CDR3 has 17 amino acids. The DNA of the CDR3 is TGCGCCAGCAGCCAAAGGTTCGCGCGGGAGCTCACAGATACGCAGTATTTT. This sequence encodes CASSQRFARELTDTQYF.

This clonotype was picked up many times. The rearrangement uses TRBV12-3 or TRBV12-4 and TRBJ1-2; 7 bases are shared with TRBD1. This CDR3 is built from 13 residues. J was trimmed by 3 bases and V by 7 bases; bases with no gene match: 5. The CDR3 spells CASTRTGDYGYTF. Here the CDR3 DNA reads TGTGCCAGCACGCGAACAGGGGACTATGGCTACACCTTC.

This clonotype has more than one count but fewer than ten. This sequence joins TRBV5-5 and TRBJ2-3; 9 bases are shared with TRBD1. This CDR3 has 16 amino acids. V trimming: 6 bases; J trimming: 4 bases; junction bases outside the gene matches: 12. Germline V CDR1 and CDR2: SGHKS, YYEKEE (reference sequence). This CDR3 is CASKMRDRAGADTQYF. In DNA form, the CDR3 reads TGTGCCAGCAAAATGCGGGACAGGGCGGGGGCAGATACGCAGTATTTT.

J is TRBJ2-7 and V is TRBV4-1, with D unclear. The CDR3 sequence is 13 residues long. Germline-derived CDR1 and CDR2 are MGHRA and YSYEKL. Trimming removed 1 base from V and 6 bases from J, with 10 bases in between. The CDR3 nucleotides read TGCGCCAGCAGCCAAGGCGTAAGCTCCGAGCAGTACGTC. Its translation is CASSQGVSSEQYV.